What follows are 9 T cell receptor beta chains derived from one specimen sequenced in a study of lymphopenia after photon versus proton radiotherapy. Data came from immunoSEQ multiplex PCR; TCRdb stores just in-frame clones and leaves some out. The top ten hold over 1.5% of the sample, which has about 20,000 clones, roughly 90% seen once. The sequencing used peripheral blood, collected from a patient treated with photon-based radiotherapy. The receptor source for this set is a woman aged 40 to 50 with cholangiocarcinoma.

This clone was picked up a small number of times. J is TRBJ2-7 and V is TRBV27; 7 bases line up with TRBD1. The CDR3 length is 13 residues. Germline values: CDR1 MNHEY, CDR2 SMNVEV (reference sequence). The J segment lost 3 bases and the V segment lost 2 bases, leaving 1 base of the junction unmatched. DNA for the CDR3: TGTGCCAGCAGTTTAAGGGACAGCTACGAGCAGTACTTC. Translating gives CASSLRDSYEQYF.

The chain couples TRBV7-2 to TRBJ2-5; 7 nucleotides align to TRBD2. This CDR3 has 14 residues. Trimming at V came to 5 bases and at J to 5 bases, leaving 8 bases not matched to a gene. In germline, CDR1 is SGHTA, CDR2 FQGNSA. This CDR3 is CASSPMGGRETQYF. The CDR3 DNA is TGTGCCAGCAGCCCGATGGGGGGGAGGGAGACCCAGTACTTC.

This chain links TRBV18 with TRBJ1-3; the match to TRBD1 covers 7 bases. V lost 5 bases and J lost 1; bases outside the gene matches: 14. Per germline, CDR1 KGHSH and CDR2 LQKENI. The CDR3 contains 18 residues. The CDR3 loop reads CASSRNSGTAESGNTIYF. CDR3 DNA sequence: TGTGCCAGCTCAAGAAATTCCGGGACAGCTGAATCTGGAAACACCATATATTTT.

The genes are TRBV27 and TRBJ2-3; tentatively, D is TRBD2 (7 bases). This CDR3 region has 16 residues. Germline loops: CDR1 MNHEY, CDR2 SMNVEV (reference sequence). Trimming cost V 2 bases and J 1 base, with 13 bases left between them. The CDR3 DNA follows: TGTGCCAGCAGTTTACGCGGGGGCCGGGGCACAGATACGCAGTATTTT. Amino acids: CASSLRGGRGTDTQYF.

This clone occurred once. CDR3 sequence reads: CASSAGQMNTEAFF. The CDR3 nucleotides read TGTGCCAGCTCTGCGGGACAGATGAACACTGAAGCTTTCTTT. V usage is TRBV18 and J usage is TRBJ1-1, with 7 nucleotides matching TRBD1. The CDR3 totals 14 residues. The germline gives CDR1 KGHSH, CDR2 LQKENI. The ends lost 6 bases at V and 0 bases at J; junction bases unmatched: 4.

The rearrangement uses TRBV5-6 and TRBJ2-7; TRBD1 agrees at 8 bases. J gave up 4 bases and V 0 bases, and 3 bases lay outside the gene matches. The germline gives CDR1 SGHDT, CDR2 YYEEEE. CDR3 size: 14 residues. The CDR3 here is CASSLGDRGYEQYF. CDR3 nucleotide sequence: TGTGCCAGCAGCTTGGGAGACAGGGGTTACGAGCAGTACTTC.

This chain links TRBV30 with TRBJ2-7; D gene unclear. Germline V lookup: CDR1 GTSNPN, CDR2 SVGIG (reference sequence). The germline V and J ends were trimmed by 0 bases and 3 bases, with 3 bases remaining between them. The CDR3 is 11 residues long. DNA of the CDR3: TGTGCCTGGAGTGTTGACTACGAGCAGTACTTC. The encoded protein is CAWSVDYEQYF. Full variable domain (outside the CDR3, taken from reference TRBV30 and TRBJ2-7): SQTIHQWPATLVQPVGSPLSLECTVEGTSNPNLYWYRQAAGRGLQLLFYSVGIGQISSEVPQNLSASRPQDRQFILSSKKLLLSDSGFYLCAWSVDYEQYFGPGTRLTVT.

This chain connects TRBV6-5 to TRBJ1-1, with unresolved D. Germline loops: CDR1 MNHEY, CDR2 SVGAGI. The CDR3 has 12 amino acids. V was trimmed by 5 bases and J by 2 bases, leaving 6 bases between them. The CDR3: CASSQDNTEAFF. The CDR3 DNA is TGTGCCAGCAGTCAGGACAACACTGAAGCTTTCTTT.

CDR3 in amino acids: CASSLAGGDPDTQYF. The CDR3, as DNA: TGTGCCAGTAGCCTAGCGGGGGGCGACCCAGATACGCAGTATTTT. The rearrangement uses TRBV19 and TRBJ2-3; 11 nucleotides match TRBD2. The CDR3 is made up of 15 amino acids. The ends lost 6 bases at V and 4 bases at J; junction bases unmatched: 6. The germline V gene has CDR1 LNHDA and CDR2 SQIVND (reference sequence).